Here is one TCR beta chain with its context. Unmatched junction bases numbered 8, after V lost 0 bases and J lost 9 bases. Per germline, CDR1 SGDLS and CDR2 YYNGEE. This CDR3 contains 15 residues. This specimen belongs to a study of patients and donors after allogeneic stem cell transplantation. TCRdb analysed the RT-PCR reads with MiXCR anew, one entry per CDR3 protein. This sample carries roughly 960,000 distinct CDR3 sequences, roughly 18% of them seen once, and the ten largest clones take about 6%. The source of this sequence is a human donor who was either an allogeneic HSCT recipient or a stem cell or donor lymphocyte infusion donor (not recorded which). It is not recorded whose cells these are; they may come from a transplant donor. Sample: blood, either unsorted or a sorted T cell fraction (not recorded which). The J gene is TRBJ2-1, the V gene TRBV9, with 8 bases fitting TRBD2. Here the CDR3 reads CASSVGRGVGGEQFF. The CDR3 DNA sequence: TGTGCCAGCAGCGTAGGGCGGGGGGTTGGCGGTGAGCAGTTCTTC. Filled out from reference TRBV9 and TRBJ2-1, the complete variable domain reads DSGVTQTPKHLITATGQRVTLRCSPRSGDLSVYWYQQSLDQGLQFLIQYYNGEERAKGNILERFSAQQFPDLHSELNLSSLELGDSALYFCASSVGRGVGGEQFFGPGTRLTVL.